The T cell receptor (beta chain) under discussion was sequenced for a study of identical twins' blood T cells. General study points: Twins shared about as many clonotypes as their cloneset sizes predicted. Each donor's most abundant TCRbeta clonotypes shared more CDR3 sequences with her twin than unrelated donors.

TCRdb re-called the 5' RACE reads with MiXCR, one entry per CDR3 protein. The sample holds about 370,000 distinct CDR3 sequences, roughly 31% seen once. The CDR3 covers 12 residues. The ends were cut back, 9 bases at V and 5 bases at J, with 13 bases in the middle. Germline V gene lookup returns CDR1 SGHTA and CDR2 FQGNSA. This clonotype came up a few times. Its antigen remains unknown. This clonotype was obtained from a woman between 18 and 55 years old in good health. Sequenced sample: PBMCs. J is TRBJ1-1 and V is TRBV7-2; D unclear. The CDR3 reads CASYLRGTEAFF. The CDR3, as DNA: TGTGCCAGTTATCTCCGAGGTACTGAAGCTTTCTTT.